The clone carrying this T cell receptor (beta chain) was seen at least ten times. TCRdb used MiXCR to reprocess the 5' RACE reads, holding one entry per CDR3 protein. This sample has 9,500 to 13,000 distinct CDR3 sequences; around 10% occur once, and the top ten carry around 34%. The sample originates from a study of spatial heterogeneity in lung cancer. Study-wide context: TCR and UMI combinations that were unique each appeared, on average, more than ten times in raw reads.

Time point defined: blood at routine non-recurrence follow-up after resection. This CDR3 contains 13 residues. Germline values: CDR1 DFQATT, CDR2 SNEGSKA (reference sequence). Trimming cost V 6 bases and J 4 bases, with 13 bases left between them. This chain joins TRBV20-1 and TRBJ2-4, with D possibly matching TRBD1 (6 bases). The specimen was PBMCs, collected at follow-up. This receptor was taken from a female donor with early-stage non-small cell lung cancer. CDR3 nucleotides: TGCAGTGCAGACAACAGGGCTAAAAACATTCAGTACTTC. Translation: CSADNRAKNIQYF.